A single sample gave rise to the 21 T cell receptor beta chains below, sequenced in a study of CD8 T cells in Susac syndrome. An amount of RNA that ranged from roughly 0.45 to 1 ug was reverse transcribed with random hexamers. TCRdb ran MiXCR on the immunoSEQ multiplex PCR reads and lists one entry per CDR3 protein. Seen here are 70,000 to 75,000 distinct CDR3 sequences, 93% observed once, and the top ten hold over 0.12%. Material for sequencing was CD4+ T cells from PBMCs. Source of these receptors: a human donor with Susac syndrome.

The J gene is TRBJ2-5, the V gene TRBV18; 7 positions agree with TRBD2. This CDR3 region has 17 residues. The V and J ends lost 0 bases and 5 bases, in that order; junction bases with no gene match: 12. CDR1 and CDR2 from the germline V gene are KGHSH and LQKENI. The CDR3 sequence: CASSPPGTITLRETQYF. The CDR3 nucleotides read TGTGCCAGCTCACCACCGGGGACTATAACTCTCAGGGAGACCCAGTACTTC.

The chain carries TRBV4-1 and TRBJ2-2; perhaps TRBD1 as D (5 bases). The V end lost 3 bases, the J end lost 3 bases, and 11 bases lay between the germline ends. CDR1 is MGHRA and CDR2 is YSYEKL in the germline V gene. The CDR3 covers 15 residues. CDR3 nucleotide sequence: TGCGCCAGCAGCCACGACACAGGATACACCGGGGAGCTGTTTTTT. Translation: CASSHDTGYTGELFF.

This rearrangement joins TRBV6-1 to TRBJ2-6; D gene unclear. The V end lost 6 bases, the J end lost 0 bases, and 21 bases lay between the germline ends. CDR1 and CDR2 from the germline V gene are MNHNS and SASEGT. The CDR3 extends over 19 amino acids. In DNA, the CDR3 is TGTGCCAGCAGGACATGGGGAAGGTCTTCATCCTCTGGGGCCAACGTCCTGACTTTC. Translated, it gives CASRTWGRSSSSGANVLTF.

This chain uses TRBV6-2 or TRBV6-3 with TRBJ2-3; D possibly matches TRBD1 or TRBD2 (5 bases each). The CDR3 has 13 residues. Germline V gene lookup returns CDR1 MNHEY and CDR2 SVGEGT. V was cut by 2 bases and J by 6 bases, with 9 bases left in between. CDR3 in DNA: TGTGCCAGCAGTTACGGGACCGAGGATACGCAGTATTTT. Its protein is CASSYGTEDTQYF.

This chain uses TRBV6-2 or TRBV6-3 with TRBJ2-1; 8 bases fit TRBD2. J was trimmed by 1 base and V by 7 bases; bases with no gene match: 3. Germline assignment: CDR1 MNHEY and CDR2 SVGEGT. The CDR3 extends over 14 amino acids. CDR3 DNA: TGTGCCAGCATGCCGGGGGGGTCCTACAATGAGCAGTTCTTC. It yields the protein CASMPGGSYNEQFF.

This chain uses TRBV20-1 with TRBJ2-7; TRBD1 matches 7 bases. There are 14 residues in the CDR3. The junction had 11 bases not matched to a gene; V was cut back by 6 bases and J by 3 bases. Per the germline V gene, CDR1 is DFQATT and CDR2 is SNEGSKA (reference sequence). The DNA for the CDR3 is TGCAGTGCCCCAGACAGGGACGGGTACTACGAGCAGTACTTC. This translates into CSAPDRDGYYEQYF.

CDR3 sequence: CSPKRDVWQTQYF. DNA for the CDR3: TGCAGTCCTAAGAGAGATGTATGGCAGACCCAGTACTTC. The V gene is TRBV20-1, the J gene TRBJ2-5; D remains ambiguous. This CDR3 comprises 13 residues. Trimming shortened V by 8 bases and J by 6 bases, and 19 bases separated the two germline ends. The germline gives CDR1 DFQATT, CDR2 SNEGSKA (reference sequence).

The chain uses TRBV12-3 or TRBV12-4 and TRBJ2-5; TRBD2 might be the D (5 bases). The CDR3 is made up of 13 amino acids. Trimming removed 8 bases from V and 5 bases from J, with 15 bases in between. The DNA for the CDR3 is TGTGCCAGCGAGGTCGGGGATTGGGAGACCCAGTACTTC. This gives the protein CASEVGDWETQYF.

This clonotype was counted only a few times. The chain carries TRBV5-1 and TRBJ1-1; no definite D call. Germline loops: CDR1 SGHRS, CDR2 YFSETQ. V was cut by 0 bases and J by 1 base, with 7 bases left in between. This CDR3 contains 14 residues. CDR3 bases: TGCGCCAGCAGCTTGGGTCCTCCGAACACTGAAGCTTTCTTT. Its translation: CASSLGPPNTEAFF.

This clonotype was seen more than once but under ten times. CDR3 protein: CASSYGTINEQYF. CDR3 sequence (DNA): TGTGCCAGCAGCTACGGGACTATCAACGAGCAGTACTTC. V and J are TRBV7-2 and TRBJ2-7, with TRBD2 matching over 7 bases. Germline trimming cut 4 bases from V and 5 bases from J; bases unmatched to any gene: 5. Germline V gives CDR1 SGHTA, CDR2 FQGNSA. The CDR3 runs to 13 residues. Looking up the rest from reference TRBV7-2 and TRBJ2-7 gives the full variable domain: GAGVSQSPSNKVTEKGKDVELRCDPISGHTALYWYRQSLGQGLEFLIYFQGNSAPDKSGLPSDRFSAERTGGSVSTLTIQRTQQEDSAVYLCASSYGTINEQYFGPGTRLTVT.

The CDR3 protein is CASRGQPNSPLHF. The CDR3 DNA reads as TGTGCCAGCCGGGGACAGCCAAATTCACCCCTCCACTTT. The chain combines TRBV6-2 or TRBV6-3 with TRBJ1-6; 7 bases align to TRBD1. The trim removed 8 bases at V and 7 bases at J, leaving 5 bases unmatched. Germline V CDR1 and CDR2: MNHEY, SVGEGT. This CDR3 comprises 13 residues.

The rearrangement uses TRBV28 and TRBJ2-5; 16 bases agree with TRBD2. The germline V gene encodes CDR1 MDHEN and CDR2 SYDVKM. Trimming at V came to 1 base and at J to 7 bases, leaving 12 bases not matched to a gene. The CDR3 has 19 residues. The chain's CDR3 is CASSLSGFGTSGGGGTQYF. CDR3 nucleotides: TGTGCCAGCAGTTTATCGGGCTTCGGGACTAGCGGGGGGGGCGGGACCCAGTACTTC.

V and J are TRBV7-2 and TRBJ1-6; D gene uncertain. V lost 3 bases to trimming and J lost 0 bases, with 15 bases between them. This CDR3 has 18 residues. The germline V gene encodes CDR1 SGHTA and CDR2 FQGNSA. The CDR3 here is CASSLRLTSSSYNSPLHF. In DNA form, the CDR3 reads TGTGCCAGCAGCTTGAGACTGACGTCCAGCTCCTATAATTCACCCCTCCACTTT. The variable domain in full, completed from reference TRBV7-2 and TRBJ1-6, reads GAGVSQSPSNKVTEKGKDVELRCDPISGHTALYWYRQSLGQGLEFLIYFQGNSAPDKSGLPSDRFSAERTGGSVSTLTIQRTQQEDSAVYLCASSLRLTSSSYNSPLHFGNGTRLTVT.

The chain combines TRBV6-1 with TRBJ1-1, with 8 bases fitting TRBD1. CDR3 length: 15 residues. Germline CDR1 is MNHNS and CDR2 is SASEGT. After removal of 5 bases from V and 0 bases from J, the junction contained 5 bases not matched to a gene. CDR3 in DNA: TGTGCCAGCAGTCTCCAGGGGGCGGTGAACACTGAAGCTTTCTTT. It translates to CASSLQGAVNTEAFF.

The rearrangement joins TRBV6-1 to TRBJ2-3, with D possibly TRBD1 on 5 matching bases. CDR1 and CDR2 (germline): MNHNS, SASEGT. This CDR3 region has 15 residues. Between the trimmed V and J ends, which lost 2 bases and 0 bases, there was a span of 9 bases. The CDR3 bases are TGTGCCAGCAGTGAACAGGGTAAGAGCACAGATACGCAGTATTTT. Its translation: CASSEQGKSTDTQYF.

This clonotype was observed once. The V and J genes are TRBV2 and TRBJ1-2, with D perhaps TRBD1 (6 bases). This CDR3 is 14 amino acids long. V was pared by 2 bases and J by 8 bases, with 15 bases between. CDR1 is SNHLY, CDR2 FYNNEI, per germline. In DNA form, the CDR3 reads TGTGCCAGCAGTGAATCCAACAGGGTGGGAGGCTACACCTTC. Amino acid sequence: CASSESNRVGGYTF.

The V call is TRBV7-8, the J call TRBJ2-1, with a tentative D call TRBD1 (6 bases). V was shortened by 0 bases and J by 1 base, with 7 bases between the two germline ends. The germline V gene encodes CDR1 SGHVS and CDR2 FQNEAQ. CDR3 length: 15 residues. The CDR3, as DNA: TGTGCCAGCAGCTTAGCGGGGACATCCTACAATGAGCAGTTCTTC. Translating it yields CASSLAGTSYNEQFF.

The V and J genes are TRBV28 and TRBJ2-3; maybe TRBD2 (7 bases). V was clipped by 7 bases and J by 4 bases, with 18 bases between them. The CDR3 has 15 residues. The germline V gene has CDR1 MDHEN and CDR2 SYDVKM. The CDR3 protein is CASNRGAGSADTQYF. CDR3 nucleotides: TGTGCCAGCAACCGGGGGGCCGGGTCCGCAGATACGCAGTATTTT.

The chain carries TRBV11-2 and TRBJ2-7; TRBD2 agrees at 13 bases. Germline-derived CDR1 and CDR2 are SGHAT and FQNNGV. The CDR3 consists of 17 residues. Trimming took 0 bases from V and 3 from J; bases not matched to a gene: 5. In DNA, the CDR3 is TGTGCCAGCAGCTTAGATCAAGGACTAGCGGGGGACTACGAGCAGTACTTC. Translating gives CASSLDQGLAGDYEQYF.

This CDR3 reads CASSLAPGTGGNQPQHF. Written as DNA, the CDR3 is TGCGCCAGCAGCTTGGCCCCCGGGACAGGGGGCAATCAGCCCCAGCATTTT. The chain carries TRBV5-1 and TRBJ1-5; 10 bases match TRBD1. This CDR3 spans 17 amino acids. Germline assignment: CDR1 SGHRS and CDR2 YFSETQ. Trimming removed 0 bases from V and 2 bases from J; junction bases left unmatched: 5. Filled out from reference TRBV5-1 and TRBJ1-5, the complete variable domain reads KAGVTQTPRYLIKTRGQQVTLSCSPISGHRSVSWYQQTPGQGLQFLFEYFSETQRNKGNFPGRFSGRQFSNSRSEMNVSTLELGDSALYLCASSLAPGTGGNQPQHFGDGTRLSIL.

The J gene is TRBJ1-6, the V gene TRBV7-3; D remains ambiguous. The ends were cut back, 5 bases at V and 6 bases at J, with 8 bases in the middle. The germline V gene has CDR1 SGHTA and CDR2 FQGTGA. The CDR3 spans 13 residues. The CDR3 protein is CASSPEINSPLHF. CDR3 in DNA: TGTGCCAGCAGCCCTGAAATTAATTCACCCCTCCACTTT.